Each of the 21 T cell receptor beta chains below was sequenced from the same sample in a study of cytomegalovirus exposure and HLA in healthy donors. 13 Jbeta primers and 60 Vbeta primers were used for the PCR. Clones were read by immunoSEQ multiplex PCR, and TCRdb kept only the in-frame ones, dropping some. The sample has 100,000 to 150,000 clones, 65% to 75% seen once. The sequencing input was PBMCs. The receptors shown here come from a woman aged 50 to 60 in good health and CMV-seropositive.

A few counts support this clone. The rearrangement joins TRBV4-1 to TRBJ2-7; TRBD2 matches 9 bases. The trim removed 4 bases at V and 6 bases at J, leaving 7 bases unmatched. The CDR3 totals 14 residues. Germline CDR1 reads MGHRA; CDR2 reads YSYEKL. The CDR3 spells CASSLRGGASEQYF. CDR3 nucleotide sequence: TGCGCCAGCAGCCTCCGCGGGGGGGCCTCCGAGCAGTACTTC.

This clone was seen a few times. The chain employs TRBV6-4 and TRBJ2-3; D uncertain. Trimming stripped 2 bases from V and 3 bases from J, with 6 bases between. CDR3 size: 13 residues. Germline assignment: CDR1 MRHNA and CDR2 SNTAGT. The CDR3 reads CASSDGLTDTQYF. DNA of the CDR3: TGTGCCAGCAGTGACGGCTTAACAGATACGCAGTATTTT.

This rearrangement joins TRBV6-5 to TRBJ2-2; 7 bases align to TRBD2. The CDR3 consists of 13 residues. Germline CDR1 is MNHEY and CDR2 is SVGAGI. V dropped 8 bases and J dropped 5; count of bases not matched to a gene: 5. CDR3 DNA sequence: TGTGCCAGCGGGTGGGGGGGGACCGGGGAGCTGTTTTTT. It translates to CASGWGGTGELFF.

The chain uses TRBV2 and TRBJ2-1, with D perhaps TRBD1 (6 bases). Germline lookup yields CDR1 SNHLY and CDR2 FYNNEI. CDR3 length: 12 amino acids. V lost 9 bases, J lost 8 bases, and 14 bases lay in between. The CDR3 nucleotides read TGTGCCAGAGCGATACAGGGCGATGAGCAGTTCTTC. Protein sequence: CARAIQGDEQFF.

This clone was seen more than once but under ten times. The CDR3 DNA reads TGTGCCAGCAGCCAAGACGGGACTAGCGGGGTCCGCTACAATGAGCAGTTCTTC. This codes for CASSQDGTSGVRYNEQFF. The chain employs TRBV4-2 and TRBJ2-1; 13 bases align to TRBD2. Germline CDR1 LGHNA, CDR2 YNFKEQ. The V segment lost 0 bases and the J segment 3 bases; nucleotides outside the gene matches: 5. This CDR3 has 18 residues.

A word on this clone: The germline gene is not matched at one end of the junction; a read error may be the cause. This chain connects TRBV7-9 to TRBJ2-7, with TRBD1 as a possible D gene (6 bases). Germline CDR1 is SEHNR and CDR2 is FQNEAQ (reference sequence). The CDR3 loop spans 18 amino acids. As DNA, the CDR3 is TGTTCCAGCAGCTTTCCCCTTACACGTGGACAGAGTTCGTACGAGCAGTACTTC. Amino acids: CSSSFPLTRGQSSYEQYF. The whole variable domain, remainder taken from reference TRBV7-9 and TRBJ2-7, is DTGVSQNPRHKITKRGQNVTFRCDPISEHNRLYWYRQTLGQGPEFLTYFQNEAQLEKSRLLSDRFSAERPKGSFSTLEIQRTEQGDSAMYLCSSSFPLTRGQSSYEQYFGPGTRLTVT.

The chain couples TRBV6-1 to TRBJ1-6; D unresolved. V was trimmed by 4 bases and J by 5 bases, leaving 12 bases between them. The CDR3 runs 15 residues. CDR1 and CDR2 (germline): MNHNS, SASEGT. The CDR3 DNA sequence: TGTGCCAGCAGTGGGGTTCGGGGTAATAATTCACCCCTCCACTTT. The encoded protein is CASSGVRGNNSPLHF.

The chain uses TRBV5-1 and TRBJ2-5; the D is unclear. The end of the DNA fits TRBJ2-7 better, so the J call may be wrong. The CDR3 sequence is 15 residues long. The germline CDR1 and CDR2 sequences are SGHRS and YFSETQ. The CDR3 DNA reads TGCGCCAGCAGCTTGGACGGGTCTTTCTCCTACGAGCAGTACTTC. The encoded protein is CASSLDGSFSYEQYF.

This clone was observed a few times. The chain joins TRBV19 to TRBJ1-5; no clear D. The V end was cut by 0 bases, the J end by 8 bases, with 14 bases between. The CDR3 is made up of 15 amino acids. Germline V lookup: CDR1 LNHDA, CDR2 SQIVND (reference sequence). CDR3 bases: TGTGCCAGTAGTATAGAAGGCCAGGCGGGAGAGCCCCAGCATTTT. Its protein product is CASSIEGQAGEPQHF.

The CDR3 sequence: CASKTREEETQYF. In nucleotides, the CDR3 is TGTGCCAGTAAGACCCGGGAGGAAGAGACCCAGTACTTC. The genes are TRBV19 and TRBJ2-5, with TRBD2 identical over 7 bases. The CDR3 totals 13 residues. Germline CDR1 and CDR2: LNHDA and SQIVND (reference sequence). The V segment lost 7 bases and the J segment 3 bases; nucleotides outside the gene matches: 5.

This clone was observed a few times. CDR3 sequence (DNA): TGTGCCAGTAGTGCACTAGCGGCCTACAATGAGCAGTTCTTC. It encodes CASSALAAYNEQFF. The rearrangement links TRBV19 to TRBJ2-1, with 8 bases matching TRBD2. Germline-derived CDR1 and CDR2 are LNHDA and SQIVND (reference sequence). The junction had 2 bases not matched to a gene; V was cut back by 5 bases and J by 2 bases. The CDR3 runs 14 residues.

The chain has TRBV15 and TRBJ1-1, with TRBD1 matching 7 bases. CDR3 length: 15 residues. J was trimmed by 3 bases and V by 4 bases; bases with no gene match: 8. CDR1 is LNHNV and CDR2 is YYDKDF in the germline V gene (reference sequence). The CDR3 DNA is TGTGCCACCAGCAATACCGGGACAGACTACACTGAAGCTTTCTTT. The encoded protein is CATSNTGTDYTEAFF.

On this clone: Different DNA sequences within this sample yield the same CDR3. The J gene is TRBJ2-5, the V gene TRBV25-1, with a tentative D call TRBD1 (5 bases). The CDR3 is made up of 15 amino acids. Germline loops: CDR1 MGHDK, CDR2 SYGVNS. V lost 2 bases and J lost 5, with 15 bases in between. CDR3 residues: CASSEPGSGLETQYF. CDR3 nucleotide sequence: TGTGCCAGCAGTGAACCTGGGTCAGGGCTCGAGACCCAGTACTTC.

V gene TRBV5-1 combines with J gene TRBJ1-2, with 7 bases fitting TRBD1. With V trimmed by 5 bases and J by 2 bases, 6 bases remained unmatched. The CDR3 runs 14 residues. Germline-derived CDR1 and CDR2 are SGHRS and YFSETQ. CDR3 loop: CASREMGQNYGYTF. In nucleotides, the CDR3 is TGCGCCAGCAGGGAAATGGGACAGAACTATGGCTACACCTTC. Full variable domain (missing parts from reference TRBV5-1 and TRBJ1-2): KAGVTQTPRYLIKTRGQQVTLSCSPISGHRSVSWYQQTPGQGLQFLFEYFSETQRNKGNFPGRFSGRQFSNSRSEMNVSTLELGDSALYLCASREMGQNYGYTFGSGTRLTVV.

The genes are TRBV7-6 and TRBJ1-3; 8 bases align to TRBD1. V lost 2 bases to trimming and J lost 0 bases; unmatched junction nucleotides: 3. This CDR3 contains 16 residues. CDR1 is SGHVS and CDR2 is FNYEAQ in the germline V gene. The DNA for the CDR3 is TGTGCCAGCAGCTTATGGACAGGGTCCTCTGGAAACACCATATATTTT. This translates into CASSLWTGSSGNTIYF.

This chain connects TRBV7-9 to TRBJ1-6; 9 nucleotides line up with TRBD1. The trim removed 5 bases at V and 6 bases at J, leaving 8 bases unmatched. The CDR3 length is 16 residues. CDR1 is SEHNR and CDR2 is FQNEAQ in the germline V gene (reference sequence). In DNA, the CDR3 is TGTGCCAGCAGCCCCCCGGGGACAGGGATTAATTCACCCCTCCACTTT. It is translated as CASSPPGTGINSPLHF.

The genes are TRBV19 and TRBJ2-1, with D unclear. V lost 5 bases to trimming and J lost 4 bases, with 9 bases between them. The CDR3 is 13 residues long. CDR1 and CDR2 from the germline V gene are LNHDA and SQIVND (reference sequence). The CDR3 DNA sequence: TGTGCCAGTAGTCCCACAGCTTACAATGAGCAGTTCTTC. Encoded protein: CASSPTAYNEQFF.

This clone was picked up one time. The chain is built from TRBV5-4 and TRBJ2-7; D is ambiguous. Deletions cut 0 bases from V and 2 bases from J, with 9 bases between. The germline gives CDR1 SGHNT, CDR2 YYREEE (reference sequence). CDR3 length: 14 residues. CDR3 loop: CASSLDRSAYEQYF. DNA of the CDR3: TGTGCCAGCAGCTTGGATCGGTCTGCCTACGAGCAGTACTTC.

There are a few counts of this clone. This chain links TRBV5-4 with TRBJ1-1; 11 nucleotides agree with TRBD1. The CDR3 runs 20 residues. V was clipped by 3 bases and J by 0 bases; unmatched bases: 16. The germline gives CDR1 SGHNT, CDR2 YYREEE (reference sequence). DNA of the CDR3: TGTGCCAGCAGCTGGTCCGGGACAGGGGGATGGGACTATATGAACACTGAAGCTTTCTTT. It is translated as CASSWSGTGGWDYMNTEAFF.

The chain employs TRBV7-8 and TRBJ2-7, with unresolved D. Deletions cut 2 bases from V and 5 bases from J, with 10 bases between. The CDR3 covers 13 residues. CDR1 and CDR2 from the germline V gene are SGHVS and FQNEAQ. The CDR3 spells CASSLLGYHEQYF. The CDR3 DNA reads as TGTGCCAGCAGCTTACTAGGCTACCACGAGCAGTACTTC.

The genes are TRBV7-2 and TRBJ1-1; D is undetermined. Germline-derived CDR1 and CDR2 are SGHTA and FQGNSA. Deletions cut 1 base from V and 0 bases from J, with 12 bases between. The CDR3 has 16 residues. The CDR3 region is CASSLGVAHLNTEAFF. CDR3 bases: TGTGCCAGCAGCTTAGGAGTTGCCCACCTGAACACTGAAGCTTTCTTT.